The 9 T cell receptor beta chains below were found in one sample sequenced in a study of CD8 T cells in ankylosing spondylitis. Study results and limitations: Seemingly distinctive of ankylosing spondylitis blood was a TCR beta motif formed by eight highly homologous variants.

TCRdb ran MiXCR on the 5' RACE reads and lists one entry per CDR3 protein. The table lists approximately 500,000 distinct CDR3 sequences, approximately 11% of them singletons. These receptors have no known antigen. Sequencing was done on a sample of blood, either unsorted or a sorted T cell fraction (not recorded which). Receptors were obtained from a male donor with ankylosing spondylitis.

This clonotype was found a few times. The V call is TRBV20-1, the J call TRBJ2-1; possible D gene TRBD2, 6 bases. V shed 3 bases and J shed 0 bases, with 15 bases lying between them. Germline V CDR1 and CDR2: DFQATT, SNEGSKA (reference sequence). There are 16 residues in the CDR3. This chain's CDR3 is CSARSSEGGSYNEQFF. In DNA form, the CDR3 reads TGCAGTGCTAGGTCTAGCGAGGGAGGCTCCTACAATGAGCAGTTCTTC.

The V and J genes are TRBV5-1 and TRBJ1-4; 7 nucleotides line up with TRBD1. The CDR3 length is 14 residues. Germline V CDR1 and CDR2: SGHRS, YFSETQ. V dropped 2 bases and J dropped 7; count of bases not matched to a gene: 5. DNA of the CDR3: TGCGCCAGCAGCTTACAGGGGATTTCTGAAAAACTGTTTTTT. Translating it yields CASSLQGISEKLFF.

The chain recombines TRBV5-1 with TRBJ2-1, with 7 bases lining up with TRBD1. J gave up 6 bases and V 5 bases, and 8 bases lay outside the gene matches. Looked up from germline, CDR1 is SGHRS and CDR2 is YFSETQ. The CDR3 covers 14 residues. CDR3 protein: CASRKGQPGNEQFF. CDR3 sequence (DNA): TGCGCCAGCAGGAAGGGACAGCCTGGCAATGAGCAGTTCTTC.

V gene TRBV7-9 combines with J gene TRBJ2-2; tentative D call: TRBD1 (6 bases). V was shortened by 5 bases and J by 7 bases, with 8 bases between the two germline ends. This CDR3 is built from 12 residues. The germline CDR1 and CDR2 sequences are SEHNR and FQNEAQ (reference sequence). DNA for the CDR3: TGTGCCAGCAGCCAGGGGTACGGGGAGCTGTTTTTT. Amino acid sequence: CASSQGYGELFF.

This chain connects TRBV12-3 or TRBV12-4 to TRBJ2-1; the match to TRBD2 covers 7 bases. The V gene end was trimmed by 6 bases and the J gene end by 0 bases; junction bases not matched to a gene: 11. This CDR3 region has 17 residues. CDR3 nucleotides: TGTGCCAGCAGCCCCTTAACTAGCGTGAGCTCCTACAATGAGCAGTTCTTC. This encodes CASSPLTSVSSYNEQFF.

This chain connects TRBV6-1 to TRBJ2-5; 7 nucleotides line up with TRBD1. This CDR3 region has 15 residues. CDR1 MNHNS and CDR2 SASEGT come from the germline V gene. With 5 bases clipped from V and 5 bases from J, the junction kept 11 bases outside the gene matches. CDR3 nucleotide sequence: TGTGCCAGCAGTCCCACAGGGGAAGGATCGGAGACCCAGTACTTC. It encodes CASSPTGEGSETQYF.

This clonotype appeared a few times. The chain combines TRBV13 with TRBJ2-7, with 7 bases aligning to TRBD1. Germline CDR1 reads PRHDT; CDR2 reads FYEKMQ (reference sequence). The CDR3 covers 14 residues. After removal of 5 bases from V and 5 bases from J, the junction contained 9 bases not matched to a gene. The CDR3 DNA reads TGTGCCAGCAGCCCCGGGACGGGGACAGACGAGCAGTACTTC. Encoded protein: CASSPGTGTDEQYF.

The chain recombines TRBV7-9 with TRBJ2-1; either TRBD1 or TRBD2 may fit D (5 bases each). Germline V gives CDR1 SEHNR, CDR2 FQNEAQ (reference sequence). With 5 bases removed from V and 5 bases from J, the gap between germline ends came to 16 bases. This CDR3 region has 15 residues. Here the CDR3 DNA reads TGTGCCAGCAGCCGCCAGCGGACATACGACAATGAGCAGTTCTTC. Translating gives CASSRQRTYDNEQFF. Combining the CDR3 with reference TRBV7-9 and TRBJ2-1 gives the whole variable domain DTGVSQNPRHKITKRGQNVTFRCDPISEHNRLYWYRQTLGQGPEFLTYFQNEAQLEKSRLLSDRFSAERPKGSFSTLEIQRTEQGDSAMYLCASSRQRTYDNEQFFGPGTRLTVL.

V usage is TRBV7-9 and J usage is TRBJ2-1; 10 positions agree with TRBD2. After removal of 1 base from V and 8 bases from J, the junction contained 8 bases not matched to a gene. This CDR3 comprises 16 residues. Germline V gene lookup returns CDR1 SEHNR and CDR2 FQNEAQ (reference sequence). The chain's CDR3 is CASSLGKREGPDEQFF. The CDR3, as DNA: TGTGCCAGCAGCTTAGGGAAGCGGGAGGGCCCAGATGAGCAGTTCTTC.